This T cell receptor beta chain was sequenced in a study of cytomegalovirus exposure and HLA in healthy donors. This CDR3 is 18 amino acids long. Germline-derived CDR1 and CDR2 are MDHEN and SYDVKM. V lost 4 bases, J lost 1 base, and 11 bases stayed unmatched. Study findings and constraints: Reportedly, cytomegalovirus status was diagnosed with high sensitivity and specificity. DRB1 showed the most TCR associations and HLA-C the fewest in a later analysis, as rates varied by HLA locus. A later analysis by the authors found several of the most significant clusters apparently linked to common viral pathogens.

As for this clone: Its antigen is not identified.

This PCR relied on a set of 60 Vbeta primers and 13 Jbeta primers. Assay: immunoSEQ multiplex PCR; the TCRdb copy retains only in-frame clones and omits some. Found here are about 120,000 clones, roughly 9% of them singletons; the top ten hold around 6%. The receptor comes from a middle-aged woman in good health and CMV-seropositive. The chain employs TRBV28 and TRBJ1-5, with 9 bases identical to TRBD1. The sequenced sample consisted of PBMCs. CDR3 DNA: TGTGCCAGCAGTTCCTGGCAGGGACAGGGACTGAGCAATCAGCCCCAGCATTTT. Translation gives CASSSWQGQGLSNQPQHF.